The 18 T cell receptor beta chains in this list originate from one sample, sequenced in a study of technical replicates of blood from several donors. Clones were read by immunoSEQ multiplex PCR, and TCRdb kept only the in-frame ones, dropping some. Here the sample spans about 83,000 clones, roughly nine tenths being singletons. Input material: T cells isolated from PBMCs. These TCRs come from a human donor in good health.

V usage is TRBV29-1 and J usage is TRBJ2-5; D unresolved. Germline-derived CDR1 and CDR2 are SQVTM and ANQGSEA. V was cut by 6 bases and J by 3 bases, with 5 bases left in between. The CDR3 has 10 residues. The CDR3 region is CSVSEETQYF. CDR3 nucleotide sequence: TGCAGCGTGTCCGAAGAGACCCAGTACTTC.

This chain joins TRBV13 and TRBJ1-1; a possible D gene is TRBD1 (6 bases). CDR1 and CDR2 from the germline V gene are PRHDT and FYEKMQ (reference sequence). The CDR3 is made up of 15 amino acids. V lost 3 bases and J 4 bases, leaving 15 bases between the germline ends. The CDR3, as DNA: TGTGCCAGCAGCTTCTCCCACCGGGGGGCCACTGAAGCTTTCTTT. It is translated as CASSFSHRGATEAFF.

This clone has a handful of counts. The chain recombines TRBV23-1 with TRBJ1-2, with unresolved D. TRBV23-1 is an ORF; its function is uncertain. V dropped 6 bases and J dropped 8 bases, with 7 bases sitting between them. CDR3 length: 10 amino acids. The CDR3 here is CASRVQGYTF. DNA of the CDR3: TGCGCCAGCAGAGTTCAGGGCTACACCTTC.

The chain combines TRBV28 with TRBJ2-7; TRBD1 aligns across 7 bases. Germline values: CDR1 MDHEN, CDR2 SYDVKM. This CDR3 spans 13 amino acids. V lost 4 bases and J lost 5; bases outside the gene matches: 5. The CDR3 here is CASSSGTVNEQYF. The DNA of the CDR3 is TGTGCCAGCAGTTCCGGGACAGTCAACGAGCAGTACTTC.

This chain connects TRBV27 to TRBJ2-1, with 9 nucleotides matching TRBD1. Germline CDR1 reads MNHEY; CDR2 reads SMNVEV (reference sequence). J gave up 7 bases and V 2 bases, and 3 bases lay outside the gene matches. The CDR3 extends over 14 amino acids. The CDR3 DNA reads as TGTGCCAGCAGTTTAGGACAGGGGTCTAATGAGCAGTTCTTC. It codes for CASSLGQGSNEQFF.

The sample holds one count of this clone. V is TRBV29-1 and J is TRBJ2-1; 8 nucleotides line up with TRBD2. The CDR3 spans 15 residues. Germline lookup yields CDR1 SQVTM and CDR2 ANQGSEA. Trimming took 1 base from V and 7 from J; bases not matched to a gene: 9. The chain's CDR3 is CSVEGERELKNEQFF. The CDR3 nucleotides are TGCAGCGTTGAAGGGGAGCGGGAGCTTAAGAATGAGCAGTTCTTC.

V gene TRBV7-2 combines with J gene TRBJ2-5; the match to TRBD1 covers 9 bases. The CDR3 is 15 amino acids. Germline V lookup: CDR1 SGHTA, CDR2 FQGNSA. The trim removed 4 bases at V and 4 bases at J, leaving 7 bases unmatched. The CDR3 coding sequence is TGTGCCAGCAGCTCGGGACAGGGCGAAACAGAGACCCAGTACTTC. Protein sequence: CASSSGQGETETQYF. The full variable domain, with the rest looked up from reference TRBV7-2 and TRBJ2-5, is GAGVSQSPSNKVTEKGKDVELRCDPISGHTALYWYRQSLGQGLEFLIYFQGNSAPDKSGLPSDRFSAERTGGSVSTLTIQRTQQEDSAVYLCASSSGQGETETQYFGPGTRLLVL.

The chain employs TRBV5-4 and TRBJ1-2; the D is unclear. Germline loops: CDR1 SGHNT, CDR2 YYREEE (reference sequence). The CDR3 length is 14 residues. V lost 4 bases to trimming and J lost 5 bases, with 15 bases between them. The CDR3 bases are TGTGCCAGCAGCCCCGCCCGCGGCGGGTATGGCTACACCTTC. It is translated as CASSPARGGYGYTF.

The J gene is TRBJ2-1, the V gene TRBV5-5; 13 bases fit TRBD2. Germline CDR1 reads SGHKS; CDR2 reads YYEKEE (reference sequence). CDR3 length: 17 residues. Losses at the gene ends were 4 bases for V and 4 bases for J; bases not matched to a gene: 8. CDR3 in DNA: TGTGCCAGCAGCCTTAGACTAGCGGGAGGAGGGTACAATGAGCAGTTCTTC. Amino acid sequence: CASSLRLAGGGYNEQFF.

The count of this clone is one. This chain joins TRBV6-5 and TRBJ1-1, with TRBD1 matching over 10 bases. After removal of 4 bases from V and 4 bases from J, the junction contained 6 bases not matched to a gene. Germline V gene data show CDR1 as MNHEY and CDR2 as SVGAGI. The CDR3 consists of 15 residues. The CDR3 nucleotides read TGTGCCAGCAGTTTAGAGACAGGGGGCTTCACTGAAGCTTTCTTT. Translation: CASSLETGGFTEAFF.

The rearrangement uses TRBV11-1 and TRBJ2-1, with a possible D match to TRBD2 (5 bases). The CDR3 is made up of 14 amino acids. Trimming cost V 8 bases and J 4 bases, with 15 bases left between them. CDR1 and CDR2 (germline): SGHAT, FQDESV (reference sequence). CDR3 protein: CASASTGSYNEQFF. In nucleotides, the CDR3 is TGTGCCAGCGCTTCCACTGGGAGTTACAATGAGCAGTTCTTC.

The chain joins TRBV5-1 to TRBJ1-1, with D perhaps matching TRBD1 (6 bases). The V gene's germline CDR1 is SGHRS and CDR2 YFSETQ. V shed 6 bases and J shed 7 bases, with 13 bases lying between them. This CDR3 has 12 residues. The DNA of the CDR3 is TGCGCCAGCATGAGAGACAGGAATGAAGCTTTCTTT. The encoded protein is CASMRDRNEAFF.

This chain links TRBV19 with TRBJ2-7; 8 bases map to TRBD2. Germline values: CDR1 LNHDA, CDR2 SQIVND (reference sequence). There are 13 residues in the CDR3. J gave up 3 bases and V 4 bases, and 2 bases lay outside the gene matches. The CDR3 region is CASSTLAGYEQYF. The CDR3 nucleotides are TGTGCCAGTAGTACCCTAGCGGGCTACGAGCAGTACTTC.

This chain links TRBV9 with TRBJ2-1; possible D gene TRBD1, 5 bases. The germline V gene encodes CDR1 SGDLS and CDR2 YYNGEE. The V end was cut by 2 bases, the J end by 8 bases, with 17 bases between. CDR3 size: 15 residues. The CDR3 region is CASSVRGAQSDEQFF. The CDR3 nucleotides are TGTGCCAGCAGCGTTCGTGGGGCCCAATCGGATGAGCAGTTCTTC.

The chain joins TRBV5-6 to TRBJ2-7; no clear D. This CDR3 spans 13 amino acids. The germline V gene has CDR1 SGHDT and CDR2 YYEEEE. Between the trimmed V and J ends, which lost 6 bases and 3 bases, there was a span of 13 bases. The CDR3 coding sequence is TGTGCCAGCACCGGAGCAGTTTTCTACGAGCAGTACTTC. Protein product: CASTGAVFYEQYF.

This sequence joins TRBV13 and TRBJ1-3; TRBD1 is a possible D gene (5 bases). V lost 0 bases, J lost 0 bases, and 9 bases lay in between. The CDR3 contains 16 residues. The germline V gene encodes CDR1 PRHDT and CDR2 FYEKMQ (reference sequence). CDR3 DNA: TGTGCCAGCAGCTTAGGACAGGTCTTCTCTGGAAACACCATATATTTT. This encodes CASSLGQVFSGNTIYF.

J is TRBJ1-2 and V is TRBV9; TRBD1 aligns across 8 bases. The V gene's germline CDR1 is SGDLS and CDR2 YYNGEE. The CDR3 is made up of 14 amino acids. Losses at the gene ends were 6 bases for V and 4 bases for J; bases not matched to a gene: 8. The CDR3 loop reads CASTNQGASYGYTF. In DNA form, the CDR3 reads TGTGCCAGCACTAATCAGGGGGCTAGCTATGGCTACACCTTC.

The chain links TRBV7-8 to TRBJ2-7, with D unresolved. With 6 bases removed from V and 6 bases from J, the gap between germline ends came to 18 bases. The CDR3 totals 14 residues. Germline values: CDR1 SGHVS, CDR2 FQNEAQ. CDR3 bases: TGTGCCAGCAGTTTATCCCACTCAAACTCCGAGCAGTACTTC. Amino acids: CASSLSHSNSEQYF. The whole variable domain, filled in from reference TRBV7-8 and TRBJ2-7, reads GAGVSQSPRYKVAKRGQDVALRCDPISGHVSLFWYQQALGQGPEFLTYFQNEAQLDKSGLPSDRFFAERPEGSVSTLKIQRTQQEDSAVYLCASSLSHSNSEQYFGPGTRLTVT.